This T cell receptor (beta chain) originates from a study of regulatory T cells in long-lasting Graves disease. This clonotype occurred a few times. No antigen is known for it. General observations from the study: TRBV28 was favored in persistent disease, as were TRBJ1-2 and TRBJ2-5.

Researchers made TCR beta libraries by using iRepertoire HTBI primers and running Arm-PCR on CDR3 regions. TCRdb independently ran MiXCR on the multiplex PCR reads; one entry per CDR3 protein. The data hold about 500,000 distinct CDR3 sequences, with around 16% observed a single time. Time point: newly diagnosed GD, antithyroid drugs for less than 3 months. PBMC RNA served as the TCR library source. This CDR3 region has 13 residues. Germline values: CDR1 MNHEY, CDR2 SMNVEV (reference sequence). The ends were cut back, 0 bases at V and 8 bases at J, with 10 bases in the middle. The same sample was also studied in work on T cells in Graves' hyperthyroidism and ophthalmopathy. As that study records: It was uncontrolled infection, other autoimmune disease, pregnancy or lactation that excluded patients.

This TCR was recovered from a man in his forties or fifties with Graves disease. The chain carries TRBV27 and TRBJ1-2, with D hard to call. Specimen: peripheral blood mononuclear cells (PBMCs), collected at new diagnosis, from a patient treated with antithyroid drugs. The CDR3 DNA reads TGTGCCAGCAGTTTATCGATCGGGGTCGGCTACACCTTC. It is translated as CASSLSIGVGYTF.